This TCR beta chain was recovered during a study of early T cells in non-severe SARS-CoV-2 infection. Turning to the study itself: The input, bulk RNA from unsorted whole blood, was sequenced, and chains were unpaired. Broader study findings: Anti-spike CD8 responses were favored in VDJdb matching, and private and CD4 specificities were missed.

With regard to this clonotype: The antigen is unknown.

The TCR library protocol attached unique molecular identifiers to the individual cDNA molecules. TCRdb reprocessed the 5' RACE reads with MiXCR, giving one entry per CDR3 protein. The sample lists tens of thousands of distinct CDR3 sequences, 9.5% to 15% occurring once. This CDR3 has 14 amino acids. Germline CDR1 is LGHNT and CDR2 is FRNRAP. V gave up 5 bases and J gave up 6 bases, with 15 bases separating them. The genes are TRBV12-5 and TRBJ2-3; tentatively, D is TRBD2 (6 bases). Material: whole blood, obtained at baseline. This TCR was recovered from an adult who was a healthcare worker with PCR-confirmed SARS-CoV-2 infection or an uninfected control (not recorded which). The CDR3: CASGTGAGTDTQYF. Here the CDR3 DNA reads TGTGCTAGTGGTACCGGGGCGGGGACGGATACGCAGTATTTT.